What follows are 23 T cell receptor beta chains derived from one specimen sequenced in a study of T cell responses to AZD1222 COVID-19 vaccine. Here immunoSEQ multiplex PCR was the method, and the copy in TCRdb shows in-frame clones only, minus some. The sample has approximately 160,000 clones, approximately 88% seen once. The sequencing here drew on peripheral blood, taken on day 0 of AZD1222 vaccination. The source of these receptors is an adult in good health.

V is TRBV30 and J is TRBJ1-2; perhaps TRBD1 as D (6 bases). V gave up 5 bases and J gave up 4 bases, with 17 bases separating them. Germline V CDR1 and CDR2: GTSNPN, SVGIG (reference sequence). The CDR3 loop spans 14 amino acids. CDR3 region: CAWSRQGRGYGYTF. CDR3 nucleotide sequence: TGTGCCTGGTCCCGGCAGGGGAGAGGCTATGGCTACACCTTC.

This chain uses TRBV28 with TRBJ2-3; 10 positions match TRBD2. Trimming cost V 6 bases and J 3 bases; bases outside gene matches: 9. Germline CDR1 reads MDHEN; CDR2 reads SYDVKM. This CDR3 is 16 amino acids long. The CDR3 region has the DNA TGTGCCAGCAGCACAATTAGCGGGAGGAGAACAGATACGCAGTATTTT. Amino acid sequence: CASSTISGRRTDTQYF.

The rearrangement joins TRBV3-1 (or the pseudogene TRBV3-2) to TRBJ1-2; D might be TRBD1 (5 bases). This CDR3 region has 14 residues. Germline loops: CDR1 LGHDT, CDR2 YNNKEL (reference sequence). V lost 0 bases and J lost 4, with 9 bases in between. In nucleotides, the CDR3 is TGTGCCAGCAGCCAAGACAGGGAGGGCTATGGCTACACCTTC. Its translation: CASSQDREGYGYTF.

A single count supports this clone. The CDR3 loop is CAISQNPGNTGELFF. CDR3 nucleotide sequence: TGTGCCATCAGTCAGAACCCTGGGAACACCGGGGAGCTGTTTTTT. The V and J genes are TRBV10-3 and TRBJ2-2; no clear D gene. V was cut by 5 bases and J by 1 base, with 11 bases left in between. CDR3 size: 15 residues. CDR1 ENHRY and CDR2 SYGVKD come from the germline V gene.

The chain employs TRBV9 and TRBJ2-7; 11 bases map to TRBD1. The junction had 6 bases not matched to a gene; V was cut back by 4 bases and J by 3 bases. The CDR3 has 15 residues. Germline CDR1 reads SGDLS; CDR2 reads YYNGEE. CDR3 loop: CASSPGQGADYEQYF. In DNA form, the CDR3 reads TGTGCCAGCAGCCCTGGACAGGGGGCTGACTACGAGCAGTACTTC. Full variable domain (rest looked up from reference TRBV9 and TRBJ2-7): DSGVTQTPKHLITATGQRVTLRCSPRSGDLSVYWYQQSLDQGLQFLIQYYNGEERAKGNILERFSAQQFPDLHSELNLSSLELGDSALYFCASSPGQGADYEQYFGPGTRLTVT.

For this clone: Other DNA sequences in the same sample also yield this CDR3. This CDR3 is CASSLDGANYGYTF. As DNA, the CDR3 is TGTGCCAGCAGCTTAGACGGAGCTAACTATGGCTACACCTTC. The rearrangement links TRBV7-9 to TRBJ1-2; D is undetermined. Germline CDR1 and CDR2: SEHNR and FQNEAQ (reference sequence). V was cut by 1 base and J by 0 bases, with 6 bases left in between. The CDR3 is made up of 14 amino acids. Filled out from reference TRBV7-9 and TRBJ1-2, the complete variable domain reads DTGVSQNPRHKITKRGQNVTFRCDPISEHNRLYWYRQTLGQGPEFLTYFQNEAQLEKSRLLSDRFSAERPKGSFSTLEIQRTEQGDSAMYLCASSLDGANYGYTFGSGTRLTVV.

The CDR3 DNA reads as TGCAGCGCCGGGGGCGGAGCAGAAGCTTTCTTT. It is translated as CSAGGGAEAFF. This chain links TRBV29-1 with TRBJ1-1; tentatively, D is TRBD1 (6 bases). There are 11 residues in the CDR3. Germline CDR1 SQVTM, CDR2 ANQGSEA. V lost 7 bases and J lost 8, with 14 bases in between.

The rearrangement links TRBV9 to TRBJ2-1; D is unclear. This CDR3 is 15 amino acids long. CDR1 is SGDLS and CDR2 is YYNGEE in the germline V gene. Trimming cost V 0 bases and J 4 bases, with 11 bases left between them. CDR3 DNA sequence: TGTGCCAGCAGCGTAGCTTCGGATCCTTACAATGAGCAGTTCTTC. It encodes CASSVASDPYNEQFF.

This chain uses TRBV30 with TRBJ2-7, with D possibly TRBD1 on 5 matching bases. Germline values: CDR1 GTSNPN, CDR2 SVGIG (reference sequence). V lost 1 base to trimming and J lost 0 bases, with 13 bases between them. The CDR3 sequence is 15 residues long. This CDR3 reads CAWSGAGISSYEQYF. The CDR3, as DNA: TGTGCCTGGAGTGGAGCAGGGATCTCCTCCTACGAGCAGTACTTC.

The chain couples TRBV9 to TRBJ2-2; 9 bases fit TRBD2. The V gene's germline CDR1 is SGDLS and CDR2 YYNGEE. The ends lost 0 bases at V and 5 bases at J; junction bases unmatched: 11. The CDR3 runs to 18 residues. CDR3 nucleotide sequence: TGTGCCAGCAGCGTAGAAGGGATAGCGGGAGTCGGTACCGGGGAGCTGTTTTTT. Translation: CASSVEGIAGVGTGELFF.

DNA for the CDR3: TGTGCCAGTAGGCCCGGGACTAGCGGGAGCCGGGAGCTGTTTTTT. As protein: CASRPGTSGSRELFF. The V and J genes are TRBV19 and TRBJ2-2, with TRBD2 matching 14 bases. The CDR3 totals 15 residues. Germline V gives CDR1 LNHDA, CDR2 SQIVND (reference sequence). J gave up 9 bases and V 6 bases, and 6 bases lay outside the gene matches.

The rearrangement joins TRBV15 to TRBJ1-3; D unclear. The germline gives CDR1 LNHNV, CDR2 YYDKDF (reference sequence). Trimming left V 8 bases short and J 4 bases short, with 6 bases between. The CDR3 contains 11 residues. CDR3: CATRRGNTIYF. The DNA for the CDR3 is TGTGCCACCCGGAGAGGAAACACCATATATTTT.

The genes are TRBV4-3 and TRBJ2-7; 7 bases match TRBD1. The CDR3 is 15 residues long. Germline trimming cut 4 bases from V and 3 bases from J; bases unmatched to any gene: 9. Germline V gives CDR1 LGHNA, CDR2 YSLEER. CDR3 nucleotide sequence: TGCGCCAGCAGCCCCTTCCTAGGACAGGACTACGAGCAGTACTTC. Its translation: CASSPFLGQDYEQYF.

The chain employs TRBV11-3 and TRBJ1-3, with no clear D. The germline V and J ends were trimmed by 0 bases and 10 bases, with 4 bases remaining between them. The CDR3 spans 11 residues. Germline V gives CDR1 SGHNT, CDR2 YENEEA. In DNA, the CDR3 is TGTGCCAGCAGCTTAGAAGGGACCATATATTTT. Translation: CASSLEGTIYF. The full variable domain, completed using reference TRBV11-3 and TRBJ1-3, is EAGVVQSPRYKIIEKKQPVAFWCNPISGHNTLYWYLQNLGQGPELLIRYENEEAVDDSQLPKDRFSAERLKGVDSTLKIQPAELGDSAVYLCASSLEGTIYFGEGSWLTVV.

This rearrangement joins TRBV4-1 to TRBJ2-7; TRBD1 agrees at 11 bases. The ends lost 3 bases at V and 3 bases at J; junction bases unmatched: 7. Germline V gives CDR1 MGHRA, CDR2 YSYEKL. The CDR3 is made up of 16 amino acids. The CDR3 DNA sequence: TGCGCCAGCAGCCAGACCGGGACAGGGGGTGTCTACGAGCAGTACTTC. This gives the protein CASSQTGTGGVYEQYF.

The chain uses TRBV5-1 and TRBJ1-4; D not resolved. The CDR3 extends over 13 amino acids. From germline, CDR1 is SGHRS and CDR2 YFSETQ. The V end lost 3 bases, the J end lost 7 bases, and 10 bases lay between the germline ends. For the CDR3, the DNA is TGCGCCAGCAGCTCCCCCGGGGTTGAAAAACTGTTTTTT. Its translation: CASSSPGVEKLFF.

The chain has TRBV9 and TRBJ1-1; no firm D call. CDR1 is SGDLS and CDR2 is YYNGEE in the germline V gene. The CDR3 length is 16 residues. The V gene lost 2 bases and the J gene lost 0 bases, with 14 bases spanning the gap. Here the CDR3 reads CASSVSSALMNTEAFF. In DNA, the CDR3 is TGTGCCAGCAGCGTCAGTTCAGCCCTCATGAACACTGAAGCTTTCTTT.

With respect to this clone: Compared with germline, one end of the junction differs, possibly owing to a read error. Here the CDR3 reads CASSNSGTGFNQPQHF. In nucleotides, the CDR3 is TGTGCCAGCAGTAACTCCGGGACAGGGTTTAATCAGCCCCAGCATTTT. The genes are TRBV6-2 or TRBV6-3 and TRBJ1-5; 9 nucleotides agree with TRBD1. The length of the CDR3 is 16 residues. Germline V lookup: CDR1 MNHEY, CDR2 SVGEGT.

The V and J genes are TRBV28 and TRBJ1-6; D not resolved. The CDR3 is 14 residues long. Trimming took off 1 base at V and 8 bases at J, with 9 bases between the two ends. Per the germline V gene, CDR1 is MDHEN and CDR2 is SYDVKM. CDR3 residues: CASSLSPIDSPLHF. The CDR3 nucleotides read TGTGCCAGCAGTTTATCCCCCATCGATTCACCCCTCCACTTT.

CDR3: CASSPRFRGEGAATYEQYF. The CDR3, as DNA: TGTGCCAGCAGCCCCCGTTTCCGGGGCGAGGGGGCGGCAACCTACGAGCAGTACTTC. The J gene is TRBJ2-7, the V gene TRBV9, with 7 bases fitting TRBD1. Looked up from germline, CDR1 is SGDLS and CDR2 is YYNGEE. V shed 4 bases and J 2 bases; nucleotides not matched to a gene: 21. The CDR3 is 19 amino acids.

The rearrangement joins TRBV7-8 to TRBJ1-1; D unresolved. CDR3 length equals 12 residues. Between the trimmed V and J ends, which lost 7 bases and 5 bases, there was a span of 11 bases. Germline V lookup: CDR1 SGHVS, CDR2 FQNEAQ. CDR3 in amino acids: CASTPGGTEAFF. Here the CDR3 DNA reads TGTGCCAGCACGCCGGGTGGGACTGAAGCTTTCTTT.

The CDR3 loop is CATSDLGGSGYEQYF. The DNA of the CDR3 is TGTGCCACCAGTGACCTAGGGGGTTCTGGATACGAGCAGTACTTC. The J gene is TRBJ2-7, the V gene TRBV24-1; a possible D gene is TRBD1 (6 bases). Trimming cost V 4 bases and J 4 bases, with 16 bases left between them. This CDR3 has 15 residues. The germline CDR1 and CDR2 sequences are KGHDR and SFDVKD.

J is TRBJ1-3 and V is TRBV5-4, with 10 bases identical to TRBD1. V lost 5 bases, J lost 4 bases, and 6 bases stayed unmatched. CDR1 and CDR2 from the germline V gene are SGHNT and YYREEE (reference sequence). This CDR3 has 15 residues. The CDR3 nucleotides are TGTGCCAGCAGTGAGGACAGGGGGACCGGAAACACCATATATTTT. Translated, it gives CASSEDRGTGNTIYF.